These T cell receptor beta chains were read from a single sample in a study of T cells in Graves' hyperthyroidism and ophthalmopathy. TCRdb re-analysed the multiplex PCR reads in MiXCR, keeping a single row per CDR3 protein. The sample contains approximately 410,000 distinct CDR3 sequences, roughly 14% of which appear only once. Sequencing was performed on blood. The receptor set was obtained from a man aged 18 to 29 with Graves' ophthalmopathy. Each CDR3 is given with its conserved first and last residue. The order of the fields is J gene, V gene, CDR3 protein.

J gene: TRBJ2-7; V gene: TRBV27; CDR3 protein: CASTLRGTGYYEQYF
J gene: TRBJ2-7; V gene: TRBV12-5; CDR3 protein: CASGFIAGGLYEQYF
J gene: TRBJ2-3; V gene: TRBV5-1; CDR3 protein: CASSSRSFSSDTQYF
J gene: TRBJ2-7; V gene: TRBV27; CDR3 protein: CASSLSLPGDYEQYF
J gene: TRBJ2-7; V gene: TRBV7-6; CDR3 protein: CASIQGFGNEQYF
J gene: TRBJ2-7; V gene: TRBV12-3/TRBV12-4; CDR3 protein: CASSPPGGGPYEQYF
J gene: TRBJ2-3; V gene: TRBV12-5; CDR3 protein: CATGLQGATDTQYF
J gene: TRBJ2-4; V gene: TRBV2; CDR3 protein: CASSEAGGLGNIQYF
J gene: TRBJ1-5; V gene: TRBV24-1; CDR3 protein: CATSGWQSNQPQHF
J gene: TRBJ2-1; V gene: TRBV30; CDR3 protein: CALWTTVRGYNEQFF